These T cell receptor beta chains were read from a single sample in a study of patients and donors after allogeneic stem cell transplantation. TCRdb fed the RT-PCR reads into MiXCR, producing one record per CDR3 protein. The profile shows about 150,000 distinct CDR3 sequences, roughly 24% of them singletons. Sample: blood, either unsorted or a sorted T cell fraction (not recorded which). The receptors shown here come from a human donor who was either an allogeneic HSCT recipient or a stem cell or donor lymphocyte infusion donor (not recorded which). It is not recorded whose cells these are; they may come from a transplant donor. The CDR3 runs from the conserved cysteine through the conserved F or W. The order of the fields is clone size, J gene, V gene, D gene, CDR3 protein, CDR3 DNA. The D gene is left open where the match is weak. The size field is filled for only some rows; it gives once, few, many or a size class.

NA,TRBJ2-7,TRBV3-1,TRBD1,CASSRPQGASSYEQYF,TGTGCCAGCAGCCGGCCCCAGGGGGCCTCCTCCTACGAGCAGTACTTC
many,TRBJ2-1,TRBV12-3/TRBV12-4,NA,CASSLGTYNEQFF,TGTGCCAGCAGCCTTGGTACCTACAATGAGCAGTTCTTC
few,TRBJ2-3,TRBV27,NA,CASSSRYTQYF,TGTGCCAGCAGTTCCCGCTATACGCAGTATTTT
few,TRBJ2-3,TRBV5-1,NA,CASSLLSGVGTDTQYF,TGCGCCAGCAGCTTGCTTTCTGGGGTGGGCACAGATACGCAGTATTTT
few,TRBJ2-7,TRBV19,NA,CASSIPASYEQYF,TGTGCCAGTAGTATTCCAGCGTCCTACGAGCAGTACTTC
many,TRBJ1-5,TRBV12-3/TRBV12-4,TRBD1,CASSPGTDYQPQHF,TGTGCCAGCAGCCCCGGGACAGACTATCAGCCCCAGCATTTT
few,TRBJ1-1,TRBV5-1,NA,CASSGGGNSNTEAFF,TGCGCCAGCAGCGGTGGAGGGAATTCGAACACTGAAGCTTTCTTT
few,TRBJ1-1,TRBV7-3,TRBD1,CASSSVQGGITEAFF,TGTGCCAGCAGCTCAGTACAGGGGGGTATAACTGAAGCTTTCTTT
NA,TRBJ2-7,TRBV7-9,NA,CASVVGRGGSYEQYF,TGTGCCAGCGTCGTGGGTAGGGGGGGCTCCTACGAGCAGTACTTC
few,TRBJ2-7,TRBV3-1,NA,CASSQRGLGEQYF,TGTGCCAGCAGCCAACGTGGACTGGGGGAGCAGTACTTC
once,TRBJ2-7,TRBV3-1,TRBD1,CASSPQRGHYEQYF,TGTGCCAGCAGCCCCCAGAGGGGGCACTACGAGCAGTACTTC
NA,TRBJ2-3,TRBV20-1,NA,CSARDVRVGQDTDTQYF,TGCAGTGCTAGAGATGTGAGGGTTGGCCAAGACACAGATACGCAGTATTTT
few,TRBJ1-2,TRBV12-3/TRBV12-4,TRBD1,CASSTGQGASGYTF,TGTGCCAGCAGTACCGGACAGGGGGCAAGCGGCTACACCTTC
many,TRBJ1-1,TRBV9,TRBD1,CASSALTGRTEAFF,TGTGCCAGCAGCGCCCTGACAGGGAGGACTGAAGCTTTCTTT
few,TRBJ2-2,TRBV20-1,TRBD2,CSARVPSGRRTGELFF,TGCAGTGCTAGAGTTCCTAGCGGGAGACGCACCGGGGAGCTGTTTTTT
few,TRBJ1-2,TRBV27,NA,CASRGSGYGYTF,TGTGCCAGCAGGGGGAGCGGCTATGGCTACACCTTC
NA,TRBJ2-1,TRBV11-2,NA,CASSPNWGTEQFF,TGTGCCAGCAGCCCCAATTGGGGGACAGAGCAGTTCTTC
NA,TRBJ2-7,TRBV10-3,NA,CAISDLLRRQFYEQYF,TGTGCCATCAGTGATCTCCTCAGGCGACAGTTTTACGAGCAGTACTTC